One sample yielded the 25 T cell receptor beta chains listed below, sequenced in a study of T cell responses to AZD1222 COVID-19 vaccine. Sequencing was performed with immunoSEQ multiplex PCR; in TCRdb, only in-frame clones are kept and a portion is missing. The sample contains 100,000 to 150,000 clones, about 79% of which appear only once. The sequences come from peripheral blood, collected 28 days after the second AZD1222 dose. The receptors originated from an adult who received the AZD1222 COVID-19 vaccine.

V and J are TRBV19 and TRBJ1-6, with D possibly TRBD1 on 5 matching bases. V gave up 8 bases and J gave up 8 bases, with 10 bases separating them. This CDR3 spans 12 amino acids. Germline CDR1 and CDR2: LNHDA and SQIVND (reference sequence). CDR3 sequence (DNA): TGTGCCAGTCGACAGATTCATTCACCCCTCCACTTT. Residues: CASRQIHSPLHF. The complete variable domain, with remaining parts taken from reference TRBV19 and TRBJ1-6, reads DGGITQSPKYLFRKEGQNVTLSCEQNLNHDAMYWYRQDPGQGLRLIYYSQIVNDFQKGDIAEGYSVSREKKESFPLTVTSAQKNPTAFYLCASRQIHSPLHFGNGTRLTVT.

The V call is TRBV11-1, the J call TRBJ1-6; D gene unclear. Trimming took off 0 bases at V and 6 bases at J, with 9 bases between the two ends. The CDR3 runs 15 residues. CDR1 SGHAT and CDR2 FQDESV come from the germline V gene (reference sequence). CDR3 DNA: TGTGCCAGCAGCTTAGCAGGGCTCGGTAATTCACCCCTCCACTTT. It translates to CASSLAGLGNSPLHF.

This clone was observed a few times. The gene calls are TRBV14 and TRBJ2-2, with D unresolved. The CDR3 is 13 residues long. From germline, CDR1 is SGHDN and CDR2 FVKESK. V lost 2 bases and J lost 4, with 5 bases in between. The CDR3, as DNA: TGTGCCAGCAGCCAACAGATCACCGGGGAGCTGTTTTTT. This encodes CASSQQITGELFF.

The chain uses TRBV2 and TRBJ2-2; 9 bases agree with TRBD1. The germline CDR1 and CDR2 sequences are SNHLY and FYNNEI. There are 18 residues in the CDR3. The V gene end was trimmed by 6 bases and the J gene end by 0 bases; junction bases not matched to a gene: 11. The CDR3 nucleotides are TGTGCCAGCAGGGGGACAGGGAAATTAACAGCGAACACCGGGGAGCTGTTTTTT. This codes for CASRGTGKLTANTGELFF. Supplemented by reference TRBV2 and TRBJ2-2, the full variable domain reads EPEVTQTPSHQVTQMGQEVILRCVPISNHLYFYWYRQILGQKVEFLVSFYNNEISEKSEIFDDQFSVERPDGSNFTLKIRSTKLEDSAMYFCASRGTGKLTANTGELFFGEGSRLTVL.

The chain employs TRBV28 and TRBJ2-1; 9 bases are shared with TRBD2. This CDR3 has 14 amino acids. Germline V lookup: CDR1 MDHEN, CDR2 SYDVKM. With V trimmed by 7 bases and J by 6 bases, 7 bases remained unmatched. The CDR3 sequence: CASIAGGRSNEQFF. The DNA for the CDR3 is TGTGCCAGCATCGCGGGGGGGCGAAGCAATGAGCAGTTCTTC.

The chain is built from TRBV2 and TRBJ2-3; TRBD1 aligns across 7 bases. Germline CDR1 SNHLY, CDR2 FYNNEI. CDR3 size: 17 residues. Germline trimming cut 3 bases from V and 6 bases from J; bases unmatched to any gene: 15. The CDR3 sequence is CASSEGTGVSMSDTQYF. The DNA for the CDR3 is TGTGCCAGCAGTGAGGGAACAGGGGTTTCAATGAGCGATACGCAGTATTTT.

This rearrangement joins TRBV6-5 to TRBJ1-1, with TRBD1 matching 10 bases. V lost 4 bases, J lost 1 base, and 6 bases stayed unmatched. Germline CDR1 MNHEY, CDR2 SVGAGI. The CDR3 spans 16 residues. The CDR3 sequence is CASSSPTGGGNTEAFF. The CDR3 DNA sequence: TGTGCCAGCAGTTCCCCGACAGGGGGCGGGAACACTGAAGCTTTCTTT.

V usage is TRBV5-1 and J usage is TRBJ2-5, with D perhaps matching TRBD1 (5 bases). V was cut by 0 bases and J by 1 base, with 10 bases left in between. The germline V gene encodes CDR1 SGHRS and CDR2 YFSETQ. The CDR3 is 15 amino acids. The CDR3 DNA follows: TGCGCCAGCAGCTTGGGCCTGACAGCCCAAGAGACCCAGTACTTC. Its translation: CASSLGLTAQETQYF.

The chain combines TRBV30 with TRBJ2-2, with D unresolved. CDR3 length equals 13 residues. The V gene lost 4 bases and the J gene lost 4 bases, with 10 bases spanning the gap. The V gene's germline CDR1 is GTSNPN and CDR2 SVGIG (reference sequence). The DNA of the CDR3 is TGTGCCTGGAAGTGGAACCCCACCGGGGAGCTGTTTTTT. This translates into CAWKWNPTGELFF.

This rearrangement joins TRBV3-1 (or the pseudogene TRBV3-2) to TRBJ1-2, with a tentative D call TRBD1 (6 bases). In germline, CDR1 is LGHDT, CDR2 YNNKEL (reference sequence). V lost 4 bases and J 2 bases, leaving 11 bases between the germline ends. There are 14 residues in the CDR3. The CDR3: CASSRRQENYGYTF. CDR3 nucleotides: TGTGCCAGCAGCCGCCGACAGGAGAACTATGGCTACACCTTC.

This chain links TRBV5-6 with TRBJ1-3, with TRBD1 identical over 11 bases. Germline V lookup: CDR1 SGHDT, CDR2 YYEEEE. Losses at the gene ends were 4 bases for V and 6 bases for J; bases not matched to a gene: 3. This CDR3 spans 14 amino acids. The CDR3: CASSRTGGENTIYF. For the CDR3, the DNA is TGTGCCAGCAGCAGGACAGGGGGCGAAAACACCATATATTTT.

The chain joins TRBV4-1 to TRBJ1-1; perhaps TRBD1 as D (6 bases). The germline V and J ends were trimmed by 0 bases and 9 bases, with 20 bases remaining between them. The CDR3 is made up of 16 amino acids. CDR1 is MGHRA and CDR2 is YSYEKL in the germline V gene. The CDR3 DNA sequence: TGCGCCAGCAGCCAAGATCCGATCGGGACATTCAACCAAGCTTTCTTT. Amino acid sequence: CASSQDPIGTFNQAFF.

In its sample, this clone was seen a few times. The chain has TRBV7-2 and TRBJ2-1, with D maybe TRBD2 (5 bases). Germline V CDR1 and CDR2: SGHTA, FQGNSA. V lost 3 bases, J lost 0 bases, and 9 bases lay in between. The CDR3 has 15 residues. The CDR3 loop is CASSFGVSSYNEQFF. The CDR3 DNA sequence: TGTGCCAGCAGCTTCGGGGTAAGCTCCTACAATGAGCAGTTCTTC.

The chain combines TRBV24-1 with TRBJ2-1, with 11 positions matching TRBD1. This CDR3 is built from 17 residues. Germline CDR1 reads KGHDR; CDR2 reads SFDVKD. V dropped 3 bases and J dropped 6; count of bases not matched to a gene: 9. CDR3 sequence: CATSDPRGTGGGNEQFF. DNA for the CDR3: TGTGCCACCAGTGATCCCCGAGGGACAGGGGGTGGCAATGAGCAGTTCTTC.

The CDR3 DNA sequence: TGTGCCAGCAGTGAACCTGACAGCCATGGTGAAAAACTGTTTTTT. Its protein is CASSEPDSHGEKLFF. The chain has TRBV2 and TRBJ1-4, with a weak D call TRBD1 (5 bases). CDR3 length equals 15 residues. V lost 2 bases and J 7 bases, leaving 14 bases between the germline ends. Germline V lookup: CDR1 SNHLY, CDR2 FYNNEI.

This clone was counted once. The chain is built from TRBV6-5 and TRBJ2-3, with 10 bases aligning to TRBD2. V lost 2 bases to trimming and J lost 2 bases; unmatched junction nucleotides: 4. The CDR3 extends over 16 amino acids. In germline, CDR1 is MNHEY, CDR2 SVGAGI. This CDR3 reads CASSYALAGATDTQYF. CDR3 sequence (DNA): TGTGCCAGCAGTTACGCCCTAGCGGGGGCCACAGATACGCAGTATTTT.

Only a few counts were recorded for this clone. This chain uses TRBV6-5 with TRBJ2-3; unclear D gene. The CDR3 contains 15 residues. V shed 5 bases and J shed 1 base, with 13 bases lying between them. Per the germline V gene, CDR1 is MNHEY and CDR2 is SVGAGI. CDR3 in amino acids: CASSPLTPRTDTQYF. The CDR3 coding sequence is TGTGCCAGCAGTCCACTGACACCACGCACAGATACGCAGTATTTT.

The chain employs TRBV19 and TRBJ1-2; D remains unclear. Trimming pared 7 bases from V and 5 bases from J, leaving 14 bases between. This CDR3 spans 13 amino acids. Germline V gives CDR1 LNHDA, CDR2 SQIVND (reference sequence). The CDR3 nucleotides are TGTGCCAGTATGTCGGCAGAGGGTTATGGCTACACCTTC. Translating it yields CASMSAEGYGYTF.

The V call is TRBV10-1, the J call TRBJ1-1, with D possibly being TRBD1 (5 bases). V lost 3 bases to trimming and J lost 4 bases, with 15 bases between them. The CDR3 covers 15 residues. CDR1 and CDR2 from the germline V gene are WNHNN and SYGVQD (reference sequence). The CDR3 reads CASSDTGRGFTEAFF. CDR3 sequence (DNA): TGCGCCAGCAGTGATACAGGTCGCGGCTTCACTGAAGCTTTCTTT.

This clone was seen a handful of times. This chain links TRBV29-1 with TRBJ1-2; a possible D gene is TRBD1 (5 bases). V was shortened by 0 bases and J by 6 bases, with 14 bases between the two germline ends. CDR1 SQVTM and CDR2 ANQGSEA come from the germline V gene. The CDR3 spans 14 residues. The CDR3: CSVEDPRPGNGYTF. The CDR3 DNA is TGCAGCGTTGAAGATCCGAGGCCAGGGAATGGCTACACCTTC.

The chain employs TRBV18 and TRBJ1-2; D possibly corresponds to TRBD1 (6 bases). The length of the CDR3 is 16 residues. Germline CDR1 reads KGHSH; CDR2 reads LQKENI. V was clipped by 0 bases and J by 6 bases, with 17 bases between them. The CDR3 DNA reads TGTGCCAGCTCACCACCGAAGGGACAACCGGCGGATGGCTACACCTTC. Protein product: CASSPPKGQPADGYTF.

This clone appeared once. The chain joins TRBV18 to TRBJ2-6; no reliable D call. The V gene's germline CDR1 is KGHSH and CDR2 LQKENI. The germline V and J ends were trimmed by 6 bases and 1 base, with 4 bases remaining between them. CDR3 length: 13 amino acids. CDR3 in amino acids: CASSASGANVLTF. CDR3 nucleotide sequence: TGTGCCAGCTCGGCATCTGGGGCCAACGTCCTGACTTTC.

The chain joins TRBV5-1 to TRBJ1-4, with 8 bases matching TRBD1. The CDR3 consists of 14 residues. CDR1 and CDR2 (germline): SGHRS, YFSETQ. J gave up 7 bases and V 2 bases, and 4 bases lay outside the gene matches. The CDR3 nucleotides are TGCGCCAGCAGCTTAGGACAGGGCCGTGAAAAACTGTTTTTT. Encoded protein: CASSLGQGREKLFF.

This clone was counted a single time. This chain joins TRBV5-1 and TRBJ1-4; D is undetermined. Germline lookup yields CDR1 SGHRS and CDR2 YFSETQ. The CDR3 has 13 amino acids. Trimming shortened V by 4 bases and J by 3 bases, and 7 bases separated the two germline ends. The CDR3 bases are TGCGCCAGCAGCCGAACGGCTAATGAAAAACTGTTTTTT. It translates to CASSRTANEKLFF.

This chain uses TRBV11-2 with TRBJ1-2; D not certain. Between the trimmed V and J ends, which lost 0 bases and 8 bases, there was a span of 19 bases. Germline CDR1 SGHAT, CDR2 FQNNGV. This CDR3 comprises 16 residues. The CDR3: CASSLDLGVRRTGYTF. The CDR3 DNA is TGTGCCAGCAGCTTAGATCTCGGGGTTCGTAGGACCGGCTACACCTTC.